This TCR beta chain derives from a study of molecular identifiers for immune sequencing clone quantification. TCRdb analysed the PCR reads with MiXCR anew, one entry per CDR3 protein. Among around 460,000 distinct CDR3 sequences, around 23% were seen once, and the ten largest hold 0.7% to 0.9%. The specimen sequenced was naive CD8+ T cells from blood, with Jurkat cell RNA spiked in. Subset described: FACS-sorted CD8+CD4-CCR7+CD45RA+ naive T cells. This TCR was recovered from a human donor in good health. Some libraries in this study had Jurkat cell RNA spiked in.

The CDR3 region is CASSQGYTVSGEAFF. The DNA of the CDR3 is TGTGCCAGCAGCCAAGGGTACACAGTCTCGGGTGAAGCTTTCTTT. V gene TRBV4-2 combines with J gene TRBJ1-1; D gene uncertain. The CDR3 is made up of 15 amino acids. The germline gives CDR1 LGHNA, CDR2 YNFKEQ. The germline V and J ends were trimmed by 1 base and 7 bases, with 16 bases remaining between them.